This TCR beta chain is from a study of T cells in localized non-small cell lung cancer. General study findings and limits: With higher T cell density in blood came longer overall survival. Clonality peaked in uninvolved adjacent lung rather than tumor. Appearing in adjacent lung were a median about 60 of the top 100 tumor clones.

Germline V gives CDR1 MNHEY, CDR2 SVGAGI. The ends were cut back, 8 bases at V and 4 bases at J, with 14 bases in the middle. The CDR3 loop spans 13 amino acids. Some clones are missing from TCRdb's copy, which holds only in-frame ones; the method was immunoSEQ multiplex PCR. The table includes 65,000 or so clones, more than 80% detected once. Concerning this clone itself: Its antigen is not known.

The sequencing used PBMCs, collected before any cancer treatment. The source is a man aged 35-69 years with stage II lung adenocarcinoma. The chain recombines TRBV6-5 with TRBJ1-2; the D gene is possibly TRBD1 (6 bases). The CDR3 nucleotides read TGTGCCAGCTGGGTCAGGGGCCCCTATGGCTACACCTTC. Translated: CASWVRGPYGYTF.